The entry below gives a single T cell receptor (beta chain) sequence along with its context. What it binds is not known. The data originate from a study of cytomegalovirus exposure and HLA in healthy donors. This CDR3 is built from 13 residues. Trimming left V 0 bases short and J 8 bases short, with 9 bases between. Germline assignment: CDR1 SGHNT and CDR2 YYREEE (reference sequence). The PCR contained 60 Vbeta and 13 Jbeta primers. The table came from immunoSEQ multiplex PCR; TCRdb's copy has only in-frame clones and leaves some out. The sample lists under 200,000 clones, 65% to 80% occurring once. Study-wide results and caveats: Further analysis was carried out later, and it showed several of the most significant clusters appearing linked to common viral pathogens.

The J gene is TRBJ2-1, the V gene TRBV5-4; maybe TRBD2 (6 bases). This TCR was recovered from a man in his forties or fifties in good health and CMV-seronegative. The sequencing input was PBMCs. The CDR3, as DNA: TGTGCCAGCAGCTTGGTAGGGGAGGATGAGCAGTTCTTC. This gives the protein CASSLVGEDEQFF.